Sequencing of this TCR beta chain was carried out in a study of blood T cell repertoires in COVID-19. Across the whole study: The study drew acute and convalescent COVID-19 samples from the United States, Italy and Spain.

Original processing notes: For nucleated cells, counts were estimated from reference gene primer amplification. Sequencing was performed with immunoSEQ multiplex PCR; in TCRdb, only in-frame clones are kept and a portion is missing. The V and J calls and the clone size are those of that table, but D and trimming were determined from the DNA. The sample contains approximately 230,000 clones, about 91% of which appear only once. Patients at the Seattle site were enrolled during active infection and followed longitudinally. The CDR3 loop spans 15 amino acids. Trimming at V came to 1 base and at J to 6 bases, leaving 8 bases not matched to a gene. Germline CDR1 MNHNS, CDR2 SASEGT.

The sequence was obtained from a woman aged 30 to 39 with COVID-19, enrolled during active disease. Sequencing was performed on peripheral blood. The rearrangement uses TRBV6-1 and TRBJ1-1; 7 bases agree with TRBD1. The CDR3 spells CASSEGGTVRSEAFF. The CDR3 nucleotides read TGTGCCAGCAGTGAAGGGGGGACAGTTCGTTCTGAAGCTTTCTTT.